This T cell receptor (beta chain) was captured by sequencing in a study of OX40 agonist ivuxolimab in advanced cancers. Study-level background: Patients with hepatocellular carcinoma, melanoma, renal cell or head and neck cancer made up the dose-escalation patients. Checkpoint inhibitors had been given previously to 40% of patients.

This table comes from immunoSEQ multiplex PCR, and its TCRdb copy is limited to in-frame clones, with some not included. This table has some 76,000 clones, over 70% appearing once. This CDR3 has 16 residues. Germline V gives CDR1 SGHNT, CDR2 YYREEE (reference sequence). V trimming: 0 bases; J trimming: 2 bases; junction bases outside the gene matches: 3. Findings of the study overall: CD4+ and CD8+ T cells in blood underwent clonal expansion by week 6 at 0.1 to 3.0 mg/kg.

In regard to this clone: Its antigen is currently unknown.

The gene calls are TRBV5-4 and TRBJ2-5; 11 nucleotides match TRBD2. This specimen consisted of CD4+ or CD8+ T cells sorted from blood, obtained in a trial of the OX40 agonist ivuxolimab. This clonotype was obtained from an adult with an advanced solid tumor such as melanoma, head and neck, liver or kidney cancer. CDR3 region: CASSLAVAGGQETQYF. The CDR3 DNA reads TGTGCCAGCAGCTTGGCGGTAGCGGGGGGGCAAGAGACCCAGTACTTC.